This passage covers 3 T cell receptor beta chains from one sample sequenced in a study of T-cell memory formation after mild COVID-19. TCRdb used MiXCR to reprocess the 5' RACE reads, holding one entry per CDR3 protein. The sample records roughly 250,000 distinct CDR3 sequences, 16% being singletons. The sequencing sample was made of PBMCs or a T cell subset sorted from them (not recorded which). The receptors here all came from a man between 18 and 35 years old who had mild COVID-19 (a few samples of this study predate the infection). Cell type and time point are not known.

This clonotype occurred a few times. A read error may produce the germline difference seen at one junction end. The rearrangement joins TRBV9 to TRBJ2-5; no clear D. The CDR3 spans 10 residues. CDR1 and CDR2 from the germline V gene are SGDLS and YYNGEE. The CDR3 spells CASLLESQYF. The DNA for the CDR3 is TGTGCCAGCTTGCTAGAGTCCCAGTACTTC. The full variable domain, completed using reference TRBV9 and TRBJ2-5, is DSGVTQTPKHLITATGQRVTLRCSPRSGDLSVYWYQQSLDQGLQFLIQYYNGEERAKGNILERFSAQQFPDLHSELNLSSLELGDSALYFCASLLESQYFGPGTRLLVL.

The chain combines TRBV4-3 with TRBJ1-2; weak D call: TRBD1 (6 bases). This CDR3 region has 15 residues. Germline lookup yields CDR1 LGHNA and CDR2 YSLEER. The V gene lost 0 bases and the J gene lost 4 bases, with 12 bases spanning the gap. In DNA, the CDR3 is TGCGCCAGCAGCCAAGATCTGGGGGGCGTCTATGGCTACACCTTC. This encodes CASSQDLGGVYGYTF.

The chain couples TRBV5-1 to TRBJ1-1; D ambiguous. Looked up from germline, CDR1 is SGHRS and CDR2 is YFSETQ. The CDR3 sequence is 15 residues long. Between the trimmed V and J ends, which lost 0 bases and 1 base, there was a span of 10 bases. CDR3 coding DNA: TGCGCCAGCAGCTTGGCCGTCAACACGAACACTGAAGCTTTCTTT. It codes for CASSLAVNTNTEAFF.